This T cell receptor (beta chain) originates from a study of OX40 agonist ivuxolimab in advanced cancers. Describing the broader study: The costimulatory receptor OX40 (CD134) was targeted by ivuxolimab, a fully human IgG2 agonistic monoclonal antibody. Partial responses were achieved by three dose-escalation patients, of whom one had hepatocellular carcinoma and two had cutaneous melanoma. Intravenous ivuxolimab was administered to patients every 2 weeks at six dose levels: 0.01, 0.1, 0.3, 1.5, 3 and 10 mg/kg. The paper reports the monotherapy dose-escalation portion (N of about 47 patients) of the phase I ivuxolimab trial. The point of sequencing TCRbeta in the periphery was to test whether ivuxolimab changed TCR sequence diversity and drove clonal T-cell expansion. Prior anti-PD-1, anti-PD-L1 or anti-CTLA-4 therapy was permitted, and 35% to 40% of dose-escalation patients had received checkpoint inhibitors. A male proportion of roughly 85% and a mean age of about 60 years, ranging from roughly 23 to 85, were recorded for the dose-escalation cohort. Of the 52 patients in dose escalation, about 20 had hepatocellular carcinoma, some 15 had melanoma, 9 had renal cell carcinoma and 9 had head and neck cancer.

Study-wide conclusions, independent of this receptor: At doses from 0.1 to 3.0 mg/kg, clonal expansion was seen in both CD4+ and CD8+ blood T cells between baseline and week 6. Low levels of normalized T-cell clonal expansion were also shown by some nonresponding patients. Antigen specificity was not determined for the clonally expanded peripheral T cells. In the 0.1-3.0 mg/kg groups, partial responders had among the lowest normalized peripheral clonal expansion, particularly in CD8+ T cells. After ivuxolimab, expanded clones were on average more numerous among CD8+ T cells than among CD4+ T cells.

To sequence the TCRbeta CDR3 region, genomic DNA was isolated from the sorted cells. The immunoSEQ Assay was used for sequencing of TCRbeta CDR3 regions. Here the immuneACCESS table is served through TCRdb, limited to in-frame sequences with V and J called. Missing clones are a known gap in these copies; in checked studies unresolved V genes cover under half, and the rest lacks a known reason. Counted in this sample were about 47,000 clones; under 90% of them appeared once. Together, the top ten hold 1.5% to 2% of the sample. Regarding this clone: Its antigen is not yet known. Sequence at one end of the junction differs from germline and may be a read error.

Patients with a history of autoimmune disease or receiving systemic immunosuppression were excluded from the trial. Peripheral blood for TCR sequencing was collected from all dose cohorts at baseline, on cycle 4 day 1, and on cycle 7 day 1. Samples came from an open-label, multicenter, first-in-human phase I dose-escalation trial of ivuxolimab. Adults with locally advanced or metastatic head and neck squamous cell, hepatocellular, melanoma or renal cell carcinoma were enrolled in the trial. CD4+ and CD8+ T cells were sorted separately from peripheral blood before TCR sequencing. CDR1 SSHAT and CDR2 FNYEAQ are derived from the germline V gene (reference sequence). The CDR3 contains 15 residues, cysteine and phenylalanine counted. Only the CDR3 portion is preserved as DNA: 45 bases, with reading frame beginning at the first base.

The clonotype originates from an adult with an advanced solid tumor such as melanoma, head and neck, liver or kidney cancer. This specimen consisted of CD4+ or CD8+ T cells sorted from blood, obtained in a trial of the OX40 agonist ivuxolimab. The receptor chain draws on TRBV7-7 and TRBJ2-1, with 10 bases matching TRBD1. The sequenced DNA: TGTGCTAGCAGCCTGGACAGGGGGTCCTACAATGAGCAGTTCTTC. It translates to CASSLDRGSYNEQFF.